This TCR beta chain was captured by sequencing in a study of OX40 agonist ivuxolimab in advanced cancers. Turning to the study itself: The mean age was approximately 56 years, ranging from about 23 to 79, with approximately 85% of participants male.

If patients had autoimmune disease history or systemic immunosuppression, they were excluded. A few counts support this clone. As yet, its antigen is unknown. Overall study results and limits: Clonal expansion was among the lowest in partial responders at 0.1-3.0 mg/kg, especially CD8+.

The data were produced by immunoSEQ multiplex PCR, yet TCRdb's version contains in-frame clones alone and is incomplete. The sample carries 34,000 or so clones, roughly 89% recorded once. The material was CD4+ or CD8+ T cells sorted from blood, obtained in a trial of the OX40 agonist ivuxolimab. This receptor was identified in an adult with an advanced solid tumor such as melanoma, head and neck, liver or kidney cancer.

CDR3 loop: CASSFGRRGTGELFF. The CDR3 DNA reads TGTGCCAGCAGTTTCGGTCGGCGGGGTACCGGGGAGCTGTTTTTT. The chain couples TRBV28 to TRBJ2-2; D is possibly TRBD2 (6 bases). Between the trimmed V and J ends, which lost 3 bases and 5 bases, there was a span of 13 bases. This CDR3 region has 15 residues. Germline assignment: CDR1 MDHEN and CDR2 SYDVKM. The entire variable domain, with the rest obtained from reference TRBV28 and TRBJ2-2, is as follows: DVKVTQSSRYLVKRTGEKVFLECVQDMDHENMFWYRQDPGLGLRLIYFSYDVKMKEKGDIPEGYSVSREKKERFSLILESASTNQTSMYLCASSFGRRGTGELFFGEGSRLTVL.